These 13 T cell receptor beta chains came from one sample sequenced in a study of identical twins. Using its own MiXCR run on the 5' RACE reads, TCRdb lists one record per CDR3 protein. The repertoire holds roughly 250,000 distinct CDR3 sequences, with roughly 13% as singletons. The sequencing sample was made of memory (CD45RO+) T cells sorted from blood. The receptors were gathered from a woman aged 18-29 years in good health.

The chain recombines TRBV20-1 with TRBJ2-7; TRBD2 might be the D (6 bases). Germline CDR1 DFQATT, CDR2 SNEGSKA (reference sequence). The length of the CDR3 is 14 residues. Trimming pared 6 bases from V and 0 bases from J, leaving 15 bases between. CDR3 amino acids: CSAPRAGSSYEQYF. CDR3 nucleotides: TGCAGTGCCCCTAGGGCGGGGAGCTCCTACGAGCAGTACTTC.

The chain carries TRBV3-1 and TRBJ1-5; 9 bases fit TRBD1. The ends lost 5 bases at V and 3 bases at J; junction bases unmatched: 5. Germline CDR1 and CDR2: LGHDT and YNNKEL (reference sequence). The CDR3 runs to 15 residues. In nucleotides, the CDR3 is TGTGCCAGCAGCTCGGGACAGGGTGACAATCAGCCCCAGCATTTT. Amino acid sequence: CASSSGQGDNQPQHF.

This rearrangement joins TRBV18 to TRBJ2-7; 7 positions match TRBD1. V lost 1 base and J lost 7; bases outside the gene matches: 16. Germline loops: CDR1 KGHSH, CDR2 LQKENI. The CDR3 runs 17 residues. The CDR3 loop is CASSPRGGSGGLWEQYF. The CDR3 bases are TGTGCCAGCTCACCACGAGGGGGCTCCGGCGGATTATGGGAGCAGTACTTC.

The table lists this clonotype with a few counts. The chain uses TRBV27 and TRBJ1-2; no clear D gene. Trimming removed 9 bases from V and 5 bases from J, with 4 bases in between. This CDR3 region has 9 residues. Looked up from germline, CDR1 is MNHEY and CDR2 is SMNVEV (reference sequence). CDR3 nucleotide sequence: TGTGCCAGGGTGTATGGCTACACCTTC. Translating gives CARVYGYTF.

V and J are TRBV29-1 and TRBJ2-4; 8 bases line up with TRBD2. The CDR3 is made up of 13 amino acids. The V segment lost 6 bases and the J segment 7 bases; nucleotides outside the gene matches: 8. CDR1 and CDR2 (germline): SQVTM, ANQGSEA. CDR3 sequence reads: CSVAGTRGNIQYF. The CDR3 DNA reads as TGCAGCGTGGCCGGGACTAGGGGGAACATTCAGTACTTC.

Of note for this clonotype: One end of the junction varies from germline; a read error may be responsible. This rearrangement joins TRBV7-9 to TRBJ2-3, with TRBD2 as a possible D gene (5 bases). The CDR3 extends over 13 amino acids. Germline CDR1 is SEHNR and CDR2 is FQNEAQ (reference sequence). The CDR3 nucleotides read TGTGCCAGCAGCCCGGCTAGCAGAGATACGCAGTATTTT. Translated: CASSPASRDTQYF.

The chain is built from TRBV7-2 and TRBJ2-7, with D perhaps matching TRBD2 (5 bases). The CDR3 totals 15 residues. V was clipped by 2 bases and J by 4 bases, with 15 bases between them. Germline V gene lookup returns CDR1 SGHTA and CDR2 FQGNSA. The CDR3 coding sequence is TGTGCCAGCAGCTTACGAGCTTTTGAGGGATACGAGCAGTACTTC. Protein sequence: CASSLRAFEGYEQYF.

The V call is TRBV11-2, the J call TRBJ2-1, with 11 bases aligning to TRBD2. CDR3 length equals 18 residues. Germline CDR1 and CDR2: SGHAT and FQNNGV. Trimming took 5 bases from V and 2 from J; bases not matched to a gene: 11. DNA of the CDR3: TGTGCCAGCAGCCTCTTAAATAGACTAGCGGGGACCTACAATGAGCAGTTCTTC. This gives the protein CASSLLNRLAGTYNEQFF.

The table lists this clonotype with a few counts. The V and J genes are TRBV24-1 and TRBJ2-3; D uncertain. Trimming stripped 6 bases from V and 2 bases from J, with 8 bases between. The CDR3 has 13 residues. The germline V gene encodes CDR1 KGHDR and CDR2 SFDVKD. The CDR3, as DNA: TGTGCCACCAGTCACCCGATCACAGATACGCAGTATTTT. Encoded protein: CATSHPITDTQYF.

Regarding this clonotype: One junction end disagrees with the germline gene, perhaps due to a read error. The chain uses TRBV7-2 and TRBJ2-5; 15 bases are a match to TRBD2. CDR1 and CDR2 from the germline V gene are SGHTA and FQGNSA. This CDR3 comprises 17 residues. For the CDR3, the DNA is TGTGCCAGCAGCATAGCGGGACTAGCGGGAGGAGGGGAGACCCAGTACTTC. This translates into CASSIAGLAGGGETQYF.

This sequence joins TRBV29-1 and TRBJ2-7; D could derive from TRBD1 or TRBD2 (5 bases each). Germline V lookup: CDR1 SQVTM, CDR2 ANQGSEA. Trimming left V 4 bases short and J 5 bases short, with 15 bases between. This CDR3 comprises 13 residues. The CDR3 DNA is TGCAGCGTTGCGGGGCAGGGAAAGGACGAGCAGTACTTC. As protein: CSVAGQGKDEQYF.

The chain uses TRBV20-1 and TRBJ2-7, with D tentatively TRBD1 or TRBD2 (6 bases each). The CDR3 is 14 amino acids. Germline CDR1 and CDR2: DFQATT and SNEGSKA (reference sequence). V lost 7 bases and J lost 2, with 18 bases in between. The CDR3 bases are TGCAGTGTACCGGGGAAGGGGGGACCCTACGAGCAGTACTTC. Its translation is CSVPGKGGPYEQYF.

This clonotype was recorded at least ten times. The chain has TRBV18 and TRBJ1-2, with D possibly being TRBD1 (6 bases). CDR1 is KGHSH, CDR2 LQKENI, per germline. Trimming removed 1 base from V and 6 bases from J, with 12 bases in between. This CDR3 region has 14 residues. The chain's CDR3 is CASSPQGDLHGYTF. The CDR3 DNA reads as TGTGCCAGCTCACCACAGGGGGATTTACATGGCTACACCTTC.